These T cell receptor beta chains were read from a single sample in a study of CD8 T cells in ankylosing spondylitis. One entry per CDR3 protein results from TCRdb running MiXCR on the 5' RACE reads. In the table there are 30,000 or so distinct CDR3 sequences, about 5.2% of which are singletons. Sequenced sample: blood, either unsorted or a sorted T cell fraction (not recorded which). The origin of the receptors is a female donor with ankylosing spondylitis or in good health (not recorded which). CDR3s include the opening cysteine and the closing phenylalanine or tryptophan. A D gene is named only where the DNA matches it firmly. Size is stated as once, few or many counts, or a class when the clone is expanded.

D gene: TRBD2; J gene: TRBJ2-1; V gene: TRBV9; clone size: many; CDR3 DNA: TGTGCCAGCAGCCCCGTCGGGAAGCGGGGGTCCTACAATGAGCAGTTCTTC; CDR3 protein: CASSPVGKRGSYNEQFF
D gene: -; J gene: TRBJ1-1; V gene: TRBV9; clone size: many; CDR3 DNA: TGTGCCAGCAGCGTATCCCACTCGGAGAACACTGAAGCTTTCTTT; CDR3 protein: CASSVSHSENTEAFF
D gene: -; J gene: TRBJ2-5; V gene: TRBV9; clone size: many; CDR3 DNA: TGTGCCAGCAGCGTCTCTCCGAACAGAGGAAAAGAGACCCAGTACTTC; CDR3 protein: CASSVSPNRGKETQYF
D gene: -; J gene: TRBJ2-7; V gene: TRBV9; clone size: many; CDR3 DNA: TGTGCCAGCAGCGGACACCGGGACGGTGGCTACGAGCAGTACTTC; CDR3 protein: CASSGHRDGGYEQYF
D gene: -; J gene: TRBJ2-1; V gene: TRBV9; clone size: few; CDR3 DNA: TGTGCCAGCAGCGTGGTCGGGAGTGGCTCCTACAATGAGCAGTTCTTC; CDR3 protein: CASSVVGSGSYNEQFF
D gene: -; J gene: TRBJ2-3; V gene: TRBV9; clone size: many; CDR3 DNA: TGTGCCAGCAGCCCGACTTCTGGTCTGACAGATACGCAGTATTTT; CDR3 protein: CASSPTSGLTDTQYF
D gene: -; J gene: TRBJ1-1; V gene: TRBV9; clone size: medium-sized; CDR3 DNA: TGTGCCAGCAGCGCTACTATGGGACGGGAAGCTTTCTTT; CDR3 protein: CASSATMGREAFF
D gene: -; J gene: TRBJ2-1; V gene: TRBV9; clone size: few; CDR3 DNA: TGTGCCAGCAGCGTAGGTTTGGGAAGTTGGGAGCAGTTCTTC; CDR3 protein: CASSVGLGSWEQFF
D gene: -; J gene: TRBJ2-5; V gene: TRBV29-1; clone size: many; CDR3 DNA: TGCAGCCTCCGGGGTAGGGGAGAGACCCAGTACTTC; CDR3 protein: CSLRGRGETQYF
D gene: -; J gene: TRBJ1-1; V gene: TRBV9; clone size: many; CDR3 DNA: TGTGCCACGGGGGCCGGACGGAACACTGAAGCTTTCTTT; CDR3 protein: CATGAGRNTEAFF
D gene: -; J gene: TRBJ2-7; V gene: TRBV9; clone size: many; CDR3 DNA: TGTGCCAGCAGCGTAGCGGCGGAGACCTACGAGCAGTACTTC; CDR3 protein: CASSVAAETYEQYF
D gene: -; J gene: TRBJ2-5; V gene: TRBV9; clone size: many; CDR3 DNA: TGTGCCAGCAGCGTAGGCCTCCTCGGCGAGACCCAGTACTTC; CDR3 protein: CASSVGLLGETQYF
D gene: TRBD2; J gene: TRBJ2-7; V gene: TRBV9; clone size: many; CDR3 DNA: TGTGCCAGCAGCGTAGGCGGGAGGGACGAGCAGTACTTC; CDR3 protein: CASSVGGRDEQYF